These 26 T cell receptor beta chains were all obtained from the same sample, sequenced in a study of blood T cells in healthy people across ages. Combining a sample-barcoded 5' primer with a J-beta primer mix, a second PCR ran for about 6 to 11 cycles. TCRdb ran MiXCR on the 5' RACE reads and lists one entry per CDR3 protein. This sample has some 900,000 distinct CDR3 sequences, with roughly 43% found just once. Material for sequencing was blood. These receptors originate from a man younger than 40 in good health.

The chain employs TRBV28 and TRBJ2-4, with 10 bases identical to TRBD1. V was clipped by 4 bases and J by 6 bases; unmatched bases: 9. This CDR3 comprises 16 residues. Germline CDR1 and CDR2: MDHEN and SYDVKM. In DNA form, the CDR3 reads TGTGCCAGCAGTTCCACGGGACAGGGGAGGGGAAACATTCAGTACTTC. The encoded protein is CASSSTGQGRGNIQYF.

This clonotype was observed a handful of times. V usage is TRBV6-2 or TRBV6-3 and J usage is TRBJ2-1, with 8 nucleotides matching TRBD1. Germline V gives CDR1 MNHEY, CDR2 SVGEGT. J was trimmed by 3 bases and V by 0 bases; bases with no gene match: 7. The CDR3 has 17 amino acids. CDR3 loop: CASSYSPPGGLYNEQFF. The CDR3 nucleotides read TGTGCCAGCAGTTACTCGCCGCCAGGGGGCCTCTACAATGAGCAGTTCTTC.

In this sample, this clonotype turned up a few times. The chain recombines TRBV20-1 with TRBJ2-1; D gene uncertain. This CDR3 region has 14 residues. Germline CDR1 is DFQATT and CDR2 is SNEGSKA (reference sequence). With 6 bases removed from V and 2 bases from J, the gap between germline ends came to 14 bases. CDR3 sequence: CSAPVGGTYNEQFF. DNA for the CDR3: TGCAGTGCCCCTGTGGGCGGAACCTACAATGAGCAGTTCTTC.

The gene calls are TRBV28 and TRBJ2-7, with D tentatively TRBD2 (5 bases). CDR1 and CDR2 (germline): MDHEN, SYDVKM. The CDR3 contains 13 residues. V shed 10 bases and J shed 1 base, with 14 bases lying between them. As DNA, the CDR3 is TGTGCCACAACGCGGGCAATTTCCTACGAGCAGTACTTC. It specifies CATTRAISYEQYF.

The V and J genes are TRBV20-1 and TRBJ2-2, with D possibly TRBD1 on 5 matching bases. Germline V gives CDR1 DFQATT, CDR2 SNEGSKA (reference sequence). The CDR3 sequence is 16 residues long. V dropped 1 base and J dropped 3 bases, with 15 bases sitting between them. CDR3 loop: CSARGLQVADTGELFF. The CDR3 DNA follows: TGCAGTGCTAGAGGTCTACAGGTGGCGGACACCGGGGAGCTGTTTTTT.

This clonotype was observed a few times. V is TRBV27 and J is TRBJ2-3; TRBD2 matches at 10 bases. The junction had 3 bases not matched to a gene; V was cut back by 6 bases and J by 3 bases. The CDR3 spans 14 residues. In germline, CDR1 is MNHEY, CDR2 SMNVEV (reference sequence). In DNA form, the CDR3 reads TGTGCCAGCAGATCTAGCGGGGGTACAGATACGCAGTATTTT. Amino acid sequence: CASRSSGGTDTQYF.

The chain carries TRBV12-3 or TRBV12-4 and TRBJ2-1, with 12 bases that match TRBD2. Trimming at V came to 5 bases and at J to 4 bases, leaving 6 bases not matched to a gene. The CDR3 is 16 residues long. CDR3 sequence (DNA): TGTGCCAGCAGTCAGGAGACTAGCGGGGGTTACAATGAGCAGTTCTTC. Its translation is CASSQETSGGYNEQFF.

CDR3 residues: CATSDPTSGGVTDTQYF. The CDR3 coding sequence is TGTGCCACCAGTGACCCTACTAGCGGGGGCGTAACAGATACGCAGTATTTT. The rearrangement uses TRBV24-1 and TRBJ2-3, with 11 bases matching TRBD2. V was pared by 4 bases and J by 3 bases, with 8 bases of the junction left unmatched. This CDR3 has 17 amino acids. CDR1 is KGHDR, CDR2 SFDVKD, per germline.

The chain recombines TRBV2 with TRBJ1-5; 9 bases line up with TRBD1. Germline V gene lookup returns CDR1 SNHLY and CDR2 FYNNEI. This CDR3 contains 16 residues. Trimming removed 3 bases from V and 7 bases from J; junction bases left unmatched: 10. DNA for the CDR3: TGTGCCAGCAGTGAGCGGGGACAGGGCTATTCCCAGCCCCAGCATTTT. It specifies CASSERGQGYSQPQHF.

This clonotype was seen only a few times. The chain employs TRBV24-1 and TRBJ2-3, with unresolved D. CDR3 length equals 14 residues. V gave up 1 base and J gave up 4 bases, with 8 bases separating them. Germline V CDR1 and CDR2: KGHDR, SFDVKD. This CDR3 is CATSDFGPPDTQYF. DNA of the CDR3: TGTGCCACCAGTGATTTTGGCCCCCCAGATACGCAGTATTTT.

Regarding this clonotype: Germline and junction disagree at one end, which may indicate a read error. The DNA for the CDR3 is TGCGCCATCAGTGGAGCGAAAGGGATCCTCCGAAATGTGCAGTTCTTC. Translated, it gives CAISGAKGILRNVQFF. V is TRBV10-3 and J is TRBJ2-1; D is undetermined. CDR1 is ENHRY and CDR2 is SYGVKD in the germline V gene. The CDR3 loop spans 16 amino acids.

This clonotype has just a few counts. The genes are TRBV3-1 and TRBJ2-6; D ambiguous. The CDR3 has 15 residues. CDR1 and CDR2 (germline): LGHDT, YNNKEL (reference sequence). Trimming pared 8 bases from V and 0 bases from J, leaving 11 bases between. In DNA, the CDR3 is TGTGCCAGCGGCCGAGGCATCTCTGGGGCCAACGTCCTGACTTTC. Its translation: CASGRGISGANVLTF.

This clonotype was observed a few times. The rearrangement uses TRBV7-9 and TRBJ2-7, with D perhaps being TRBD1 or TRBD2 (5 bases each). This CDR3 comprises 16 residues. Germline assignment: CDR1 SEHNR and CDR2 FQNEAQ (reference sequence). V was clipped by 5 bases and J by 0 bases, with 17 bases between them. DNA for the CDR3: TGTGCCAGCAGCCCCATATGGGACCAGAGCTCCTACGAGCAGTACTTC. It codes for CASSPIWDQSSYEQYF.

This clonotype was recorded a few times. The chain has TRBV2 and TRBJ2-1; the D gene could be TRBD1 or TRBD2 (5 bases each). The V end lost 6 bases, the J end lost 8 bases, and 14 bases lay between the germline ends. The V gene's germline CDR1 is SNHLY and CDR2 FYNNEI. The CDR3 sequence is 13 residues long. CDR3 protein: CASRVTGLDEQFF. The DNA of the CDR3 is TGTGCCAGCAGGGTAACAGGACTCGATGAGCAGTTCTTC. The entire variable domain, with the rest obtained from reference TRBV2 and TRBJ2-1, is as follows: EPEVTQTPSHQVTQMGQEVILRCVPISNHLYFYWYRQILGQKVEFLVSFYNNEISEKSEIFDDQFSVERPDGSNFTLKIRSTKLEDSAMYFCASRVTGLDEQFFGPGTRLTVL.

As to this clonotype: A junction boundary mismatches the germline segment, possibly from a read error. The chain employs TRBV9 and TRBJ2-5; TRBD2 aligns across 10 bases. TRBJ2-7 explains the end of the DNA better; the J call may be wrong. There are 15 residues in the CDR3. Germline V gives CDR1 SGDLS, CDR2 YYNGEE. The CDR3 DNA follows: TGTACCAGCAGTGTTAGCGGGGGGTCCGAATACGAGCAGTACTTC. It specifies CTSSVSGGSEYEQYF.

The rearrangement joins TRBV7-2 to TRBJ2-1; no clear D gene. Germline V gene sequence: CDR1 SGHTA, CDR2 FQGNSA. V gave up 1 base and J gave up 9 bases, with 7 bases separating them. CDR3 length: 12 amino acids. The CDR3 sequence: CASSLDGGEQFF. CDR3 in DNA: TGTGCCAGCAGCTTAGACGGTGGTGAGCAGTTCTTC.

The chain is built from TRBV20-1 and TRBJ2-7; D is unclear. The V end lost 6 bases, the J end lost 1 base, and 4 bases lay between the germline ends. Per the germline V gene, CDR1 is DFQATT and CDR2 is SNEGSKA (reference sequence). CDR3 length: 10 amino acids. CDR3 coding DNA: TGCAGTGCGTCGTCCTACGAGCAGTACTTC. As protein: CSASSYEQYF.

The chain is built from TRBV25-1 and TRBJ2-1, with D possibly TRBD2 on 6 matching bases. The V and J ends lost 4 bases and 7 bases respectively, with 23 bases between them. The germline V gene encodes CDR1 MGHDK and CDR2 SYGVNS. The CDR3 is made up of 17 amino acids. The CDR3, as DNA: TGTGCCAGCAGTGCGCTTGCGCAGACAGTTAGCGGAAATGAGCAGTTCTTC. It translates to CASSALAQTVSGNEQFF.

The sample holds a few counts of this clonotype. The chain combines TRBV5-4 with TRBJ2-5; 7 bases align to TRBD2. CDR1 and CDR2 (germline): SGHNT, YYREEE (reference sequence). Losses at the gene ends were 0 bases for V and 5 bases for J; bases not matched to a gene: 4. CDR3 size: 14 residues. This CDR3 is CASSLDRREETQYF. The CDR3 DNA sequence: TGTGCCAGCAGCTTGGACAGGCGGGAGGAGACCCAGTACTTC.

Turning to this clonotype: A read error may explain this, as a much larger clone is one base away. V and J are TRBV5-8 and TRBJ2-5; tentative D call: TRBD2 (5 bases). Germline lookup yields CDR1 SGHTS and CDR2 YDEGEE. The CDR3 has 12 residues. CDR3 protein: CASILEVGKQYF. The CDR3, as DNA: TGTGCCAGCATCTTGGAGGTGGGAAAGCAGTACTTC. Combining the CDR3 with reference TRBV5-8 and TRBJ2-5 gives the whole variable domain EAGVTQSPTHLIKTRGQQATLRCSPISGHTSVYWYQQALGLGLQFLLWYDEGEERNRGNFPPRFSGRQFPNYSSELNVNALELEDSALYLCASILEVGKQYFGPGTRLLVL.

The rearrangement uses TRBV11-2 and TRBJ2-5; D perhaps matches TRBD2 (5 bases). The DNA end is more similar to TRBJ2-7, so the J call may be wrong. CDR1 SGHAT and CDR2 FQNNGV come from the germline V gene. The CDR3 is 17 amino acids. The CDR3 region has the DNA TGTGCCAGCAGCTTAGCATTTGCGGGTTTCGGTACCGACGAGCAGTACTTC. Translated: CASSLAFAGFGTDEQYF.

V usage is TRBV25-1 and J usage is TRBJ2-7; D unresolved. The V gene's germline CDR1 is MGHDK and CDR2 SYGVNS. V lost 7 bases to trimming and J lost 4 bases, with 11 bases between them. The CDR3 is made up of 12 amino acids. Here the CDR3 DNA reads TGTGCCAGCACGGCCTTGGGATACGAGCAGTACTTC. Translating gives CASTALGYEQYF.

In this sample, this clonotype turned up a few times. The rearrangement joins TRBV6-5 to TRBJ2-7; the D gene is possibly TRBD1 (6 bases). Germline V gene lookup returns CDR1 MNHEY and CDR2 SVGAGI. Trimming shortened V by 2 bases and J by 2 bases, and 13 bases separated the two germline ends. The CDR3 is 15 amino acids. The CDR3 nucleotides read TGTGCCAGCAGTTACAGCGGACAGCCCCCCTACGAGCAGTACTTC. As protein: CASSYSGQPPYEQYF.

This clonotype was seen a handful of times. The chain links TRBV3-1 to TRBJ1-1; no reliable D call. CDR1 and CDR2 from the germline V gene are LGHDT and YNNKEL (reference sequence). The V end lost 4 bases, the J end lost 1 base, and 10 bases lay between the germline ends. This CDR3 spans 14 amino acids. Here the CDR3 reads CASSLRLRNTEAFF. CDR3 bases: TGTGCCAGCAGCCTTAGGTTGAGGAACACTGAAGCTTTCTTT.

The chain is built from TRBV4-1 and TRBJ2-7, with TRBD1 matching over 7 bases. V gave up 10 bases and J gave up 1 base; unmatched junction bases: 7. Per germline, CDR1 MGHRA and CDR2 YSYEKL. CDR3 length equals 13 residues. CDR3 amino acids: CATGTVESYEQYF. Written as DNA, the CDR3 is TGCGCCACCGGGACAGTCGAATCCTACGAGCAGTACTTC.

The sample holds many counts of this clonotype. CDR3 sequence (DNA): TGTGCCAGCAGCCCCCGGGGGTCGAAAAACATTCAGTACTTC. It is translated as CASSPRGSKNIQYF. This chain links TRBV7-8 with TRBJ2-4; possibly TRBD2 for D (6 bases). Germline CDR1 reads SGHVS; CDR2 reads FQNEAQ. V dropped 5 bases and J dropped 4 bases, with 12 bases sitting between them. There are 14 residues in the CDR3.